This T cell receptor beta chain was captured by sequencing in a study of cytomegalovirus exposure and HLA in healthy donors. At collection, donors were nominally healthy, but unrecorded immune exposures were probable. Amplification used 60 Vbeta primers and 13 Jbeta primers. Assay: immunoSEQ multiplex PCR; the TCRdb copy retains only in-frame clones and omits some. The sample has about 130,000 clones, about 80% seen once; the top ten hold around 4.1%. V was cut by 4 bases and J by 6 bases, with 14 bases left in between. The CDR3 sequence is 14 residues long. The germline V gene encodes CDR1 SGHNT and CDR2 YYREEE (reference sequence).

The sequenced sample consisted of PBMCs. The chain is built from TRBV5-4 and TRBJ2-1, with a tentative D call TRBD2 (5 bases). The TCR originated in a woman aged 40 to 55 in good health and CMV-seronegative. As DNA, the CDR3 is TGTGCCAGCAGCACACGTTTTAGCGTCAATGAGCAGTTCTTC. This sequence encodes CASSTRFSVNEQFF.